The TCR beta chain under discussion was sequenced for a study of OX40 agonist ivuxolimab in advanced cancers. Study-wide context: The group had a mean age of 60 years, ranged from 23 to 79, and was just under 85% male.

Assay: immunoSEQ multiplex PCR; the TCRdb copy retains only in-frame clones and omits some. The table has more than 12,000 clones, around nine tenths seen once. The CDR3 runs to 12 residues. Germline CDR1 is MNHNS and CDR2 is SASEGT. The V and J ends lost 4 bases and 15 bases respectively, with 16 bases between them. V usage is TRBV6-1 and J usage is TRBJ2-1; possible D gene TRBD1, 5 bases. The sequencing used CD4+ or CD8+ T cells sorted from blood, collected in a trial of the OX40 agonist ivuxolimab. This receptor was identified in an adult with an advanced solid tumor such as melanoma, head and neck, liver or kidney cancer. The CDR3 reads CASSVDSPDRFF. The CDR3 coding sequence is TGTGCCAGCAGTGTCGACAGCCCCGACCGGTTCTTC.